The following is a T cell receptor beta chain sequence with its context. There is no known antigen for this receptor. Nothing much larger sits one base from this clone, and base qualities are not available. This record comes from a study of T cell repertoires in ileal Crohn's disease (dated by TCRdb to the late 2010s). For the wider study: The median duration of disease was approximately 8.3 years, and at the time of surgery 35% to 45% of patients were active smokers. Every patient underwent surgery because of a complication, which was stricturing disease in roughly 60% and penetrating disease in roughly 39%. Postoperative therapy was given to about half of the patients, with thiopurines administered to 11 patients and anti-TNF agents administered to 18 patients. A prospective multicentre cohort supplied the roughly 57 Crohn's disease patients whose TCR repertoires were analysed. The study was conducted in parallel with a multicentre cohort that was designed to identify predictors of early endoscopic recurrence following ileocolonic resection. Endoscopic postoperative recurrence was defined by a Rutgeerts score above i0. A total of about 170 mucosal samples from roughly 60 patients were sequenced, with samples obtained at several locations on the surgical specimen and at postoperative endoscopy. The paper's findings and limits, for the study overall: Compared with CD4 T cells, sorted CD8 T cells contained more high-frequency clones, which suggests that the mucosal expansions were mostly CD8. Higher high-frequency clone percentages at surgery were associated with endoscopic recurrence; all patients with clonality above 26.8% (18/57) had recurrence. A significantly higher proportion of clonal expansions was observed in active smokers at surgery than in non-smokers (about 25% vs 18%, p=0.02). Only a subgroup of patients, of unstated size, had mucosal CD4 and CD8 T cells sorted and sequenced.

From the cysteine up to the phenylalanine, the CDR3 has a length of 15 residues. This entry keeps only the CDR3 DNA: 45 bases, framed from base 1. Sequences SGHRS (CDR1) and YFSETQ (CDR2) are obtained from the germline V gene. The junction shows trimming of 4 bases on V and 3 bases on J, plus 16 bases between the germline ends. To be eligible, patients had to be adults with ileal or ileocolonic Crohn's disease and an indication for ileocolonic resection. Before DNA extraction, whole ileal mucosal biopsies were kept frozen at -80 degrees C. A TRizol-based method was used to extract genomic DNA from the frozen whole biopsies, and the DNA was quantified with a NanoDrop 2000 spectrophotometer. For commercial TCRB immunosequencing, about 500 nanograms of biopsy DNA were submitted for each sample. A two-step, amplification bias-controlled multiplex PCR was used by Adaptive Biotechnology to amplify CDR3 regions from genomic DNA. The first PCR used primers for every V and J gene segment; the second PCR added barcodes and Illumina adapters. An Illumina instrument was used to sequence the CDR3 libraries. As for the authors' bioinformatics: Vendor-provided pipelines were combined with custom analysis of raw data in R/Bioconductor under R version 3.3.0. Clonality, which ranges from 0 to 1, was calculated as the inverse of the normalised Shannon entropy across all productive clones. High-frequency clones were defined as the share of the repertoire taken up by the top 100 clones, keeping only clones that passed a 95% confidence test. The Simpson index measured repertoire diversity, and the Morisita-Horn index measured overlap between samples. The immuneACCESS repertoire file appears here via TCRdb, limited to in-frame rearrangements. These files lack a portion of the clones; in checked studies, under half of the deficit traces to unresolved V genes, and the cause of the others is not known. D and trimming come from the DNA, and the V and J calls and clone size come from that table. For this sample there are about 13,000 clones; roughly four fifths appear just once. Almost 4.5% of the sample is in the top ten clones.

Input material: ileal tissue. This sequence was found in an adult with Crohn's disease. The sequence joins TRBV5-1 to TRBJ1-2, with the D gene too uncertain to name. The sequence in DNA is TGCGCCAGCAGCCCTGGAGGCCTGACATACTATGGCTACACCTTC. Its coded protein is CASSPGGLTYYGYTF.